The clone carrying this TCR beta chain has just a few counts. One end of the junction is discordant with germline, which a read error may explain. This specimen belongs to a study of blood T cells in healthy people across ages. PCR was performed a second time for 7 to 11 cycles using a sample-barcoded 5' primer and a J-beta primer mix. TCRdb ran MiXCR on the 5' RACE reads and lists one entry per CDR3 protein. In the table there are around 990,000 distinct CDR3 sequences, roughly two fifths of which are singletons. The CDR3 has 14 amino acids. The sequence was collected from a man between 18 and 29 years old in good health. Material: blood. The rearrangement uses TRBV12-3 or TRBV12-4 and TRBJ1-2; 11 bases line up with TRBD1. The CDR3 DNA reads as TGTTCCAGCAGTAGGACAGGGGGCTTCGAAGGCTACACCTTC. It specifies CSSSRTGGFEGYTF.